This T cell receptor (beta chain) was obtained from a study of cytotoxic CD8 clonotypes in ibrutinib-treated CLL. V lost 1 base to trimming and J lost 4 bases, with 11 bases between them. Per the germline V gene, CDR1 is KGHSH and CDR2 is LQKENI. This CDR3 contains 14 residues. Sequenced by immunoSEQ multiplex PCR; TCRdb stores in-frame clones only, minus some. The table shows about 130,000 clones, with roughly 80% occurring only once. The V and J genes are TRBV18 and TRBJ2-7, with a possible D match to TRBD1 (6 bases). This clonotype was sampled from a human donor with chronic lymphocytic leukemia. The starting material was PBMCs, obtained after 24 months of ibrutinib treatment. CDR3 loop: CASSPQRGTYEQYF. CDR3 nucleotides: TGTGCCAGCTCACCACAGAGGGGGACATACGAGCAGTACTTC.